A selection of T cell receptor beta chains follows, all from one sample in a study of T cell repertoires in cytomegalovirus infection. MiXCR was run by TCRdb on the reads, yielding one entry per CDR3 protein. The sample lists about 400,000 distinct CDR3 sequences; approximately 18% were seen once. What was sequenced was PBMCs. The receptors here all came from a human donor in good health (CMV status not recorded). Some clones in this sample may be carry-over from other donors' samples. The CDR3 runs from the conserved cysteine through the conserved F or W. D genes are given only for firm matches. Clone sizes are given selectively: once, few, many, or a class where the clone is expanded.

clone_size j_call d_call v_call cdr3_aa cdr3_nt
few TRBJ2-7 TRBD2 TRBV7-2 CASNKTGTSGFYEQYF TGTGCCAGCAACAAAACCGGGACTAGCGGTTTCTACGAGCAGTACTTC
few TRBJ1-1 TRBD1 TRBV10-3 CAISARTGTNTEAFF TGTGCCATCAGTGCACGGACAGGGACGAACACTGAAGCTTTCTTT
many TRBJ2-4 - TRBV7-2 CASSLWTGAKNIQYF TGTGCCAGCAGCTTATGGACCGGAGCCAAAAACATTCAGTACTTC
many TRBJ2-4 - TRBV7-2 CASSLDPHEIIQYF TGTGCCAGCAGCTTAGACCCCCATGAGATCATTCAGTACTTC
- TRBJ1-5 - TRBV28 CASSPHGRGGSNQPQHF TGTGCCAGCAGTCCCCATGGGCGGGGGGGTAGCAATCAGCCCCAGCATTTT
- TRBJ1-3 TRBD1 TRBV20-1 CSAKTGGGGNTIYF TGCAGTGCCAAGACAGGGGGTGGCGGAAACACCATATATTTT
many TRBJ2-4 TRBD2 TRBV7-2 CASSPTSGGAKNIQYF TGTGCCAGCAGCCCGACTAGCGGGGGAGCCAAAAACATTCAGTACTTC
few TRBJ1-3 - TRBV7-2 CASTFGGNTIYF TGTGCCAGCACCTTTGGAGGAAACACCATATATTTT
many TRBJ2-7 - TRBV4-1 CASSQDRGSTYEQYF TGCGCCAGCAGCCAAGACAGGGGATCCACCTACGAGCAGTACTTC
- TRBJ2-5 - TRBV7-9 CASSHAGQGGTQYF TGTGCCAGCAGCCATGCGGGCCAGGGAGGAACCCAGTACTTC
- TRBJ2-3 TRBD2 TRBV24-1 CATSERTSGAYTDTQYF TGTGCCACCAGTGAGCGGACTAGCGGGGCTTACACAGATACGCAGTATTTT
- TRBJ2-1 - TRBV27 CASSLLATGEQFF TGTGCCAGCAGTTTATTAGCTACGGGGGAGCAGTTCTTC
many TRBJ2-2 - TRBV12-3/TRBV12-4 CASDRGQGHTGELFF TGTGCCAGCGATCGGGGCCAGGGGCACACCGGGGAGCTGTTTTTT